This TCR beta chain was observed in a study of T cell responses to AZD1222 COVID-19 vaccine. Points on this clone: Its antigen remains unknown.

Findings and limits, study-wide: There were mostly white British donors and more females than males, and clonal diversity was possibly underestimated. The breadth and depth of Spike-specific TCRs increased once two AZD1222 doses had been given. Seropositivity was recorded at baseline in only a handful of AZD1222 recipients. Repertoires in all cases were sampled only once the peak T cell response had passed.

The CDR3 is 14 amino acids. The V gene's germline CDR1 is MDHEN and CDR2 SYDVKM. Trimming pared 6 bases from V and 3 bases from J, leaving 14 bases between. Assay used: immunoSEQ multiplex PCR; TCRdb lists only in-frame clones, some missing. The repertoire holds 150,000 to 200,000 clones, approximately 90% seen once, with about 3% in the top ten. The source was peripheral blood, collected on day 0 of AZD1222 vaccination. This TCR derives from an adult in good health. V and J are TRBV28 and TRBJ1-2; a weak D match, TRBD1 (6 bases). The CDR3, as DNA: TGTGCCAGCAGGACAGGTTCCCGCTACTATGGCTACACCTTC. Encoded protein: CASRTGSRYYGYTF.